These 29 T cell receptor beta chains originate from one sample sequenced in a study of T cells in Graves' hyperthyroidism and ophthalmopathy (dated by TCRdb to about 2019). Library method: multiplex PCR. Sequencing was performed on an Illumina HiSeq 2000. The TCR beta CDR3 regions were amplified from the RNA transcripts. The first round of RT-PCR for the TCR CDR3 was performed with the HTBI primer set and the Qiagen OneStep RT-PCR kit. The public sequencing data were trimmed at Q25 with fastp and processed into clonotypes with MiXCR by TCRdb, which kept only in-frame beta chains. Every distinct CDR3 protein forms one entry, paired with its most common genes and DNA. The sample table shows roughly 530,000 distinct CDR3 sequences, and 15% to 20% are seen once. Jointly, the top ten make up under 20% of the sample. Sequencing was done on a sample of blood. All receptors derive from a woman aged 18 to 35 with Graves' ophthalmopathy.

This clonotype was observed at least ten times. The genes are TRBV7-9 and TRBJ2-1, with 7 bases fitting TRBD1. Germline assignment: CDR1 SEHNR and CDR2 FQNEAQ (reference sequence). V shed 0 bases and J 9 bases; nucleotides not matched to a gene: 8. This CDR3 spans 15 amino acids. The CDR3 loop is CASSLATGATGEQFF. CDR3 nucleotides: TGTGCCAGCAGCTTAGCTACAGGGGCGACGGGTGAGCAGTTCTTC.

In nucleotides, the CDR3 is TGTGCCAGCAGCAGACAGGGAAGGTACACCTTC. It encodes CASSRQGRYTF. The genes are TRBV6-1 and TRBJ1-2; 7 bases fit TRBD1. Per the germline V gene, CDR1 is MNHNS and CDR2 is SASEGT. The V segment lost 6 bases and the J segment 11 bases; nucleotides outside the gene matches: 6. The CDR3 has 11 amino acids.

This clonotype was observed a few times. The DNA for the CDR3 is TGTGCCAGCAGCTTAGGGGTCCGGGAGCTTCGACGCGAGCAGTACTTC. Its protein product is CASSLGVRELRREQYF. V and J are TRBV11-2 and TRBJ2-7, with TRBD2 as a possible D gene (6 bases). Germline assignment: CDR1 SGHAT and CDR2 FQNNGV. CDR3 length: 16 residues. With 1 base removed from V and 6 bases from J, the gap between germline ends came to 19 bases.

This clonotype was counted ten times or more. This rearrangement joins TRBV6-1 to TRBJ2-7; 8 positions match TRBD1. After removal of 6 bases from V and 6 bases from J, the junction contained 4 bases not matched to a gene. Germline CDR1 MNHNS, CDR2 SASEGT. The CDR3 length is 12 residues. CDR3 region: CASSDRGGEQYF. CDR3 in DNA: TGTGCCAGCAGCGACAGGGGTGGCGAGCAGTACTTC.

This clonotype was recorded many times. V is TRBV18 and J is TRBJ1-5, with D tentatively TRBD1 (5 bases). Between the trimmed V and J ends, which lost 3 bases and 3 bases, there was a span of 12 bases. CDR3 length: 15 amino acids. CDR1 is KGHSH and CDR2 is LQKENI in the germline V gene. CDR3 coding DNA: TGTGCCAGCTCACCGATGGCGACAGTCAATCAGCCCCAGCATTTT. It encodes CASSPMATVNQPQHF.

This clonotype was observed a single time. This chain uses TRBV4-3 with TRBJ2-3, with TRBD1 matching over 7 bases. The trim removed 0 bases at V and 11 bases at J, leaving 8 bases unmatched. Per the germline V gene, CDR1 is LGHNA and CDR2 is YSLEER. The CDR3 has 14 residues. CDR3 DNA: TGCGCCAGCAGCCAAGAGACAGGGCCTTTGGAGCAGTATTTT. Its protein is CASSQETGPLEQYF.

The rearrangement links TRBV6-1 to TRBJ1-2; TRBD1 is a possible D gene (5 bases). Trimming took 6 bases from V and 3 from J, leaving 14 bases between them. The CDR3 sequence is 14 residues long. CDR1 is MNHNS and CDR2 is SASEGT in the germline V gene. The CDR3 spells CASSQPGTDYGYTF. CDR3 sequence (DNA): TGTGCCAGCAGCCAACCAGGGACGGACTATGGCTACACCTTC.

The chain recombines TRBV20-1 with TRBJ2-3; TRBD2 matches 16 bases. V shed 5 bases and J 8 bases; nucleotides not matched to a gene: 4. Germline V CDR1 and CDR2: DFQATT, SNEGSKA (reference sequence). The CDR3 runs 14 residues. The chain's CDR3 is CSAEGTSGRATQYF. The CDR3 bases are TGCAGTGCTGAGGGGACTAGCGGGAGGGCTACGCAGTATTTT.

This clonotype was seen many times. J is TRBJ2-1 and V is TRBV24-1; TRBD1 matches 10 bases. Per germline, CDR1 KGHDR and CDR2 SFDVKD. The trim removed 9 bases at V and 6 bases at J, leaving 7 bases unmatched. The CDR3 is 14 residues long. The CDR3 loop reads CATGRDRGSNEQFF. In nucleotides, the CDR3 is TGTGCCACCGGCCGGGACAGGGGTTCCAATGAGCAGTTCTTC.

In this sample, this clonotype turned up many times. This chain uses TRBV7-2 with TRBJ2-7, with D possibly TRBD2 on 6 matching bases. This CDR3 contains 15 residues. V dropped 2 bases and J dropped 2 bases, with 13 bases sitting between them. From germline, CDR1 is SGHTA and CDR2 FQGNSA. The CDR3 loop reads CASSLSGTVAYEQYF. The CDR3 nucleotides read TGTGCCAGCAGCTTATCCGGGACTGTTGCCTACGAGCAGTACTTC.

There are many counts of this clonotype. This rearrangement joins TRBV10-3 to TRBJ1-1; no clear D. The germline V gene has CDR1 ENHRY and CDR2 SYGVKD. This CDR3 is 12 amino acids long. Trimming cost V 3 bases and J 1 base, with 3 bases left between them. CDR3 nucleotide sequence: TGTGCCATCAGTGAACCGAACACTGAAGCTTTCTTT. Translation gives CAISEPNTEAFF.

This clonotype was seen repeatedly, ten times or more. J is TRBJ2-7 and V is TRBV29-1; no firm D call. Trimming removed 0 bases from V and 3 bases from J, with 3 bases in between. This CDR3 has 11 residues. Germline assignment: CDR1 SQVTM and CDR2 ANQGSEA. CDR3 nucleotide sequence: TGCAGCGTTGAAGAAAGCTACGAGCAGTACTTC. Amino acid sequence: CSVEESYEQYF.

This chain uses TRBV28 with TRBJ2-7, with D possibly TRBD1 on 5 matching bases. CDR3 length: 16 residues. V gave up 4 bases and J gave up 1 base, with 17 bases separating them. Germline V gene data show CDR1 as MDHEN and CDR2 as SYDVKM. In DNA form, the CDR3 reads TGTGCCAGCAGTTGGAGCAGGGCCGAGAAATCCTACGAGCAGTACTTC. This translates into CASSWSRAEKSYEQYF. The complete variable domain, with remaining parts taken from reference TRBV28 and TRBJ2-7, reads DVKVTQSSRYLVKRTGEKVFLECVQDMDHENMFWYRQDPGLGLRLIYFSYDVKMKEKGDIPEGYSVSREKKERFSLILESASTNQTSMYLCASSWSRAEKSYEQYFGPGTRLTVT.

Points on this clonotype: A junction boundary mismatches the germline segment, possibly from a read error. The V and J genes are TRBV7-8 and TRBJ1-2, with 7 bases identical to TRBD1. This CDR3 region has 15 residues. The germline V gene has CDR1 SGHVS and CDR2 FQNEAQ. CDR3 nucleotide sequence: TGCGCCAGCAGCCCCCGGACAGGACAACACTATGGCTACACCTTC. Its translation is CASSPRTGQHYGYTF.

The J gene is TRBJ1-6, the V gene TRBV6-1, with TRBD1 identical over 8 bases. The CDR3 totals 17 residues. Germline CDR1 reads MNHNS; CDR2 reads SASEGT. Unmatched junction bases numbered 11, after V lost 7 bases and J lost 3 bases. The CDR3 DNA is TGTGCCAGCACCAAAGGGACAGGATCGATCTATAATTCACCCCTCCACTTT. The encoded protein is CASTKGTGSIYNSPLHF.

This clonotype has a handful of counts. One base away lies a much larger clone, so this may be a sequencing read error. V is TRBV11-3 and J is TRBJ2-7; perhaps TRBD1 as D (7 bases). Trimming took off 5 bases at V and 7 bases at J, with 24 bases between the two ends. Per germline, CDR1 SGHNT and CDR2 YENEEA. This CDR3 has 16 amino acids. The CDR3 is CASSPPAPGRGREQYF. CDR3 coding DNA: TGTGCCAGCAGCCCCCCCGCACCGGGCAGGGGGAGGGAGCAGTACTTC.

The chain is built from TRBV3-1 and TRBJ1-6; 10 positions agree with TRBD1. This CDR3 is built from 16 residues. J gave up 7 bases and V 3 bases, and 6 bases lay outside the gene matches. Germline CDR1 reads LGHDT; CDR2 reads YNNKEL (reference sequence). CDR3 nucleotide sequence: TGTGCCAGCAGCCAGGGGACAGGGGTAATGAATTCACCCCTCCACTTT. It yields the protein CASSQGTGVMNSPLHF.

This clonotype was observed a handful of times. The chain employs TRBV11-2 and TRBJ1-4; D possibly corresponds to TRBD1 (6 bases). The CDR3 is 18 residues long. Deletions cut 0 bases from V and 6 bases from J, with 20 bases between. Germline V gene data show CDR1 as SGHAT and CDR2 as FQNNGV. CDR3 DNA: TGTGCCAGCAGCTTAGACGGGACACGCCGAAGGGGGGATGAAAAACTGTTTTTT. This encodes CASSLDGTRRRGDEKLFF.

This chain joins TRBV6-2 or TRBV6-3 and TRBJ1-2, with a possible D match to TRBD1 (6 bases). CDR1 and CDR2 from the germline V gene are MNHEY and SVGEGT. The V end was cut by 6 bases, the J end by 8 bases, with 10 bases between. CDR3 size: 11 residues. CDR3 amino acids: CASSRGEGYTF. Here the CDR3 DNA reads TGTGCCAGCAGCAGGGGCGAGGGCTACACCTTC.

This clonotype was recorded many times. The rearrangement links TRBV20-1 to TRBJ1-2; D may be TRBD1 (5 bases). The germline V and J ends were trimmed by 6 bases and 8 bases, with 16 bases remaining between them. The germline CDR1 and CDR2 sequences are DFQATT and SNEGSKA (reference sequence). The CDR3 consists of 12 residues. The CDR3 bases are TGCAGTGCCCTCCTCGGGGGAGGCGGCTACACCTTC. Translation: CSALLGGGGYTF.

This clonotype has ten or more counts. The rearrangement links TRBV2 to TRBJ1-2; D is unclear. Germline loops: CDR1 SNHLY, CDR2 FYNNEI. The CDR3 has 12 amino acids. V lost 4 bases and J lost 5, with 8 bases in between. CDR3 DNA: TGTGCCAGCAGTGGAATGGAGTATGGCTACACCTTC. Residues: CASSGMEYGYTF.

This chain links TRBV28 with TRBJ2-3; TRBD2 aligns across 9 bases. The CDR3 has 15 amino acids. Germline assignment: CDR1 MDHEN and CDR2 SYDVKM. Losses at the gene ends were 6 bases for V and 2 bases for J; bases not matched to a gene: 6. The CDR3 sequence: CASRLSGGNTDTQYF. For the CDR3, the DNA is TGTGCCAGCAGGCTTAGCGGGGGAAACACAGATACGCAGTATTTT.

This clonotype was observed at least ten times. The chain employs TRBV28 and TRBJ1-2; 8 nucleotides match TRBD1. Germline CDR1 and CDR2: MDHEN and SYDVKM. V shed 6 bases and J 7 bases; nucleotides not matched to a gene: 10. CDR3 size: 14 residues. The CDR3 loop is CASSPAGQARGYTF. The DNA of the CDR3 is TGTGCCAGCAGCCCCGCGGGACAGGCGCGTGGCTACACCTTC.

This clonotype was recorded many times. V and J are TRBV12-5 and TRBJ2-1; 9 bases agree with TRBD2. J lost 9 bases, V lost 11 bases, and 11 bases had no gene match. The CDR3 spans 13 residues. CDR1 is LGHNT and CDR2 is FRNRAP in the germline V gene. This chain's CDR3 is CAGPEREAGEQFF. The DNA for the CDR3 is TGTGCTGGTCCCGAGCGGGAGGCGGGTGAGCAGTTCTTC.

This clonotype was observed at least ten times. The chain combines TRBV11-2 with TRBJ2-7; TRBD2 matches 7 bases. The CDR3 extends over 15 amino acids. Trimming took 5 bases from V and 0 from J; bases not matched to a gene: 7. Germline CDR1 and CDR2: SGHAT and FQNNGV. The CDR3 DNA sequence: TGTGCCAGCAGCCGAGCGGGGAGGAGCTCCTACGAGCAGTACTTC. Translated: CASSRAGRSSYEQYF.

This clonotype was observed a handful of times. The rearrangement links TRBV10-3 to TRBJ2-2, with D possibly matching TRBD2 (5 bases). V was cut by 4 bases and J by 7 bases, with 10 bases left in between. The CDR3 loop spans 13 amino acids. The germline CDR1 and CDR2 sequences are ENHRY and SYGVKD. The chain's CDR3 is CAISVGVIGELFF. DNA for the CDR3: TGTGCCATCAGTGTCGGGGTCATCGGGGAGCTGTTTTTT.

The V call is TRBV27, the J call TRBJ2-7, with D uncertain. The CDR3 contains 17 residues. V lost 3 bases, J lost 2 bases, and 20 bases lay in between. CDR1 and CDR2 (germline): MNHEY, SMNVEV (reference sequence). This chain's CDR3 is CASSFTSPRLKTYEQYF. The CDR3 bases are TGTGCCAGCAGTTTTACCTCACCTCGGTTAAAAACCTACGAGCAGTACTTC.

This chain joins TRBV11-2 and TRBJ2-5, with TRBD2 as a possible D gene (7 bases). In germline, CDR1 is SGHAT, CDR2 FQNNGV. The CDR3 runs to 16 residues. The V end lost 5 bases, the J end lost 5 bases, and 21 bases lay between the germline ends. The chain's CDR3 is CASSQVGEGEGETQYF. CDR3 sequence (DNA): TGTGCCAGCAGCCAAGTTGGAGAGGGGGAGGGGGAGACCCAGTACTTC.

This clonotype showed up many times. CDR3 bases: TGTGCCTGGAGTGTACAGGGGTTCGGCTACACCTTC. Protein sequence: CAWSVQGFGYTF. The chain is built from TRBV30 and TRBJ1-2; 7 positions agree with TRBD1. The CDR3 runs 12 residues. J was trimmed by 8 bases and V by 0 bases; bases with no gene match: 3. Germline CDR1 and CDR2: GTSNPN and SVGIG (reference sequence).